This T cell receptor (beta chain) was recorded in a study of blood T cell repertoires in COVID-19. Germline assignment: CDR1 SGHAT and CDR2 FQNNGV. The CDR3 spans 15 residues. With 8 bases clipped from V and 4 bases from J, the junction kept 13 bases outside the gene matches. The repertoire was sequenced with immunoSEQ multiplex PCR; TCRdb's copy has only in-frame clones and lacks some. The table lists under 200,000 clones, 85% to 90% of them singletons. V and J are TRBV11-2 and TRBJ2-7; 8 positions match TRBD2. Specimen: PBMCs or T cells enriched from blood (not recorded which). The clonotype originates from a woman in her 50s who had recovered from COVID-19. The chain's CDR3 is CASSPRERGTYEQYF. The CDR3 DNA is TGTGCCAGCTCCCCCCGGGAGCGGGGGACTTACGAGCAGTACTTC.